The rows below give T cell receptor beta chains drawn from one sample of a study of blood T cell repertoires in COVID-19. TCRdb's copy holds only in-frame clones and misses some; the assay was immunoSEQ multiplex PCR. Here the sample spans fewer than 150,000 clones, 84% being singletons. Sequencing used peripheral blood. Receptor source: a human donor in a cohort sampled during active COVID-19. CDR3s include the opening cysteine and the closing phenylalanine or tryptophan. D genes are given only for firm matches. Only some rows state a clone size, as once, few, many or a class for expanded clones.

D	size	V	J	CDR3	DNA
NA	NA	TRBV12-5	TRBJ2-1	CASAPVVSSYNEQFF	TGTGCTAGTGCTCCGGTCGTGAGCTCCTACAATGAGCAGTTCTTC
NA	NA	TRBV9	TRBJ2-3	CASRERTSTDTQYF	TGTGCCAGCAGAGAGAGGACTAGCACAGATACGCAGTATTTT
TRBD1	NA	TRBV19	TRBJ2-1	CASSIAGTGWNEQFF	TGTGCCAGTAGTATAGCCGGGACAGGGTGGAATGAGCAGTTCTTC
NA	NA	TRBV7-9	TRBJ1-3	CASSLSTGSGNTIYF	TGTGCCAGCAGCTTGAGTACAGGGTCTGGAAACACCATATATTTT
NA	few	TRBV7-8	TRBJ2-1	CASTDRYSYNEQFF	TGTGCCAGCACCGACAGGTACTCCTACAATGAGCAGTTCTTC
NA	NA	TRBV6-5	TRBJ1-2	CASSPTKGSLGGYTF	TGTGCCAGCAGTCCCACCAAGGGGTCTCTGGGGGGCTACACCTTC
NA	NA	TRBV7-9	TRBJ1-2	CASSPKGSRGGYTF	TGTGCCAGCAGCCCAAAAGGGTCCCGCGGGGGCTACACCTTC
NA	NA	TRBV6-2/TRBV6-3	TRBJ1-1	CASSSTNTRSNTEAFF	TGTGCCAGCAGTTCCACCAACACCAGAAGTAACACTGAAGCTTTCTTT
NA	NA	TRBV7-9	TRBJ1-3	CASSPTRDSGNTIYF	TGTGCCAGCAGCCCGACACGCGACTCTGGAAACACCATATATTTT
NA	NA	TRBV6-5	TRBJ1-2	CASRRTDREGYTF	TGTGCCAGCAGAAGGACGGATAGGGAGGGCTACACCTTC
NA	NA	TRBV11-1	TRBJ1-2	CASSTGGAGGYTF	TGTGCCAGCTCGACCGGAGGGGCAGGAGGCTACACCTTC
NA	NA	TRBV2	TRBJ2-7	CASSVEYEQYF	TGTGCCAGCAGCGTAGAGTACGAGCAGTACTTC
TRBD2	NA	TRBV7-9	TRBJ2-5	CASSSGLAGGGQTQYF	TGTGCCAGCAGCTCGGGACTAGCGGGGGGCGGGCAGACCCAGTACTTC
TRBD1	NA	TRBV19	TRBJ2-2	CASSLGQGSTGELFF	TGTGCCAGTAGTCTCGGACAGGGGAGCACCGGGGAGCTGTTTTTT
TRBD1	NA	TRBV6-5	TRBJ1-2	CASSSATDRAGGYTF	TGTGCCAGCAGTTCCGCTACTGACAGGGCTGGTGGCTACACCTTC
NA	NA	TRBV4-2	TRBJ2-5	CASSQVGQGAGGETQYF	TGTGCCAGCAGCCAAGTTGGTCAGGGTGCCGGCGGAGAGACCCAGTACTTC
TRBD1	NA	TRBV9	TRBJ1-2	CASSVKSQTGMEGYTF	TGTGCCAGCAGCGTAAAGTCCCAGACAGGGATGGAGGGCTACACCTTC
TRBD1	NA	TRBV3-1/TRBV3-2	TRBJ2-7	CASSQTTAGGGIYEQYF	TGTGCCAGCAGCCAGACGACCGCAGGGGGCGGCATCTACGAGCAGTACTTC
NA	NA	TRBV11-2	TRBJ2-1	CASSLDLQRPYNEQFF	TGTGCCAGCAGCTTAGATCTCCAGCGCCCATACAATGAGCAGTTCTTC
TRBD2	NA	TRBV30	TRBJ2-7	CAWSVGLAGVPDEQYF	TGTGCCTGGAGTGTAGGGCTAGCGGGGGTCCCTGACGAGCAGTACTTC
NA	NA	TRBV7-3	TRBJ1-1	CASSFGRGNTEAFF	TGTGCCAGCAGCTTTGGTAGGGGGAACACTGAAGCTTTCTTT
NA	few	TRBV9	TRBJ1-3	CAPKGVVDTIYF	TGTGCCCCCAAAGGGGTTGTGGACACCATATATTTT
TRBD1	NA	TRBV30	TRBJ1-2	CAWSAGTGVEGYTF	TGTGCCTGGAGTGCCGGGACAGGGGTGGAAGGCTACACCTTC
NA	NA	TRBV5-6	TRBJ2-1	CASSPYGGAEQFF	TGTGCCAGCAGCCCGTACGGAGGGGCTGAGCAGTTCTTC
NA	NA	TRBV5-1	TRBJ1-3	CASSLAFDSPSGNTIYF	TGCGCCAGCAGCTTGGCCTTCGACAGTCCCTCTGGAAACACCATATATTTT
TRBD1	NA	TRBV25-1	TRBJ2-5	CASSDPQGAGETQYF	TGTGCCAGCAGTGATCCACAGGGGGCGGGAGAGACCCAGTACTTC
TRBD2	once	TRBV27	TRBJ2-6	CASTRGGQVDGANVLTF	TGTGCCAGCACCCGGGGGGGGCAGGTCGATGGGGCCAACGTCCTGACTTTC
TRBD1	NA	TRBV19	TRBJ1-2	CASTPTWQGGVYGYTF	TGTGCCAGTACCCCGACCTGGCAGGGGGGTGTCTATGGCTACACCTTC
NA	NA	TRBV5-4	TRBJ1-2	CASKGVSEPGAYGYTF	TGTGCCAGCAAAGGGGTTTCAGAGCCGGGAGCCTATGGCTACACCTTC
NA	NA	TRBV7-9	TRBJ2-5	CASSTRSLTETQYF	TGTGCCAGCAGCACTCGGTCGCTGACTGAGACCCAGTACTTC
NA	NA	TRBV11-3	TRBJ2-7	CASSLAGISYEQYF	TGTGCCAGCAGCTTAGCAGGCATCTCCTACGAGCAGTACTTC
NA	NA	TRBV29-1	TRBJ2-1	CSVEDSVYNEQFF	TGCAGCGTTGAAGACTCAGTTTACAATGAGCAGTTCTTC
TRBD2	NA	TRBV6-6	TRBJ2-7	CASRETSGGVYEQYF	TGTGCCAGCAGGGAGACTAGCGGGGGGGTCTACGAGCAGTACTTC
NA	NA	TRBV6-4	TRBJ1-1	CASSDSGGAAFF	TGTGCCAGCAGTGACTCGGGGGGGGCGGCTTTCTTT
TRBD1	NA	TRBV10-2	TRBJ2-5	CASSDTGTGGLGGETQYF	TGCGCCAGCAGTGATACCGGGACAGGGGGCTTAGGCGGAGAGACCCAGTACTTC
TRBD1	NA	TRBV6-5	TRBJ1-1	CASSYERGRGTEAFF	TGTGCCAGCAGTTACGAGAGGGGGCGAGGGACTGAAGCTTTCTTT
TRBD2	many	TRBV30	TRBJ2-1	CAWSRGTSGGHNEQFF	TGTGCCTGGAGTCGCGGGACTAGCGGGGGGCACAATGAGCAGTTCTTC
TRBD1	NA	TRBV6-5	TRBJ2-5	CASRETGEETQYF	TGTGCCAGCAGGGAGACAGGGGAAGAGACCCAGTACTTC
NA	NA	TRBV5-4	TRBJ1-1	CASSWGQARSEAFF	TGTGCCAGCAGCTGGGGGCAGGCAAGGAGTGAAGCTTTCTTT
TRBD1	NA	TRBV15	TRBJ2-7	CATSRDIGQGFEQYF	TGTGCCACCAGCAGAGATATAGGACAGGGCTTCGAGCAGTACTTC
NA	few	TRBV7-6	TRBJ1-5	CASSLSGAYQPQHF	TGTGCCAGCAGCCTAAGCGGGGCCTATCAGCCCCAGCATTTT
TRBD1	NA	TRBV5-6	TRBJ1-4	CASSLQGVTTNEKLFF	TGTGCCAGCAGCTTGCAGGGGGTTACGACTAATGAAAAACTGTTTTTT